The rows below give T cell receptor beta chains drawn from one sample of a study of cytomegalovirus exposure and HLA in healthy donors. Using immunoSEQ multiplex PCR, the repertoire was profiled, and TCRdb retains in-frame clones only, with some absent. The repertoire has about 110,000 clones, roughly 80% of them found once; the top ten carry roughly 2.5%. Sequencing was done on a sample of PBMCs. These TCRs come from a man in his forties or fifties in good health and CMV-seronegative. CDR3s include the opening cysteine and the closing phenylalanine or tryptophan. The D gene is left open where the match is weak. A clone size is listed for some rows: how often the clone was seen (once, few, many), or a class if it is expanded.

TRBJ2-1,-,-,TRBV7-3,TGTGCCAGCAGCTTGGACAGTTACAATGAGCAGTTCTTC,CASSLDSYNEQFF
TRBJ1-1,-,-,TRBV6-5,TGTGCCAGCAGTTACTCGACAGCCCGGCGCACTGAAGCTTTCTTT,CASSYSTARRTEAFF
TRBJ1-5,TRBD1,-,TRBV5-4,TGTGCCAGCAGCATCGGGACAGGTGTTGATCAGCCCCAGCATTTT,CASSIGTGVDQPQHF
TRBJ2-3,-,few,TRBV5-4,TGTGCCAGCAGCCGCCGGGACACAGGCACAGATACGCAGTATTTT,CASSRRDTGTDTQYF
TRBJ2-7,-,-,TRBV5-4,TGTGCCAGCAGCTTGGTGGGGGGAAACTACGAGCAGTACTTC,CASSLVGGNYEQYF
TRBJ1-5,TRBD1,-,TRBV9,TGTGCCAGCAGCGTAGAGGGACAGAATCAGCCCCAGCATTTT,CASSVEGQNQPQHF
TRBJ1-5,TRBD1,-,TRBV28,TGTGCCAGCAGGCCGACAGGGGACAATCAGCCCCAGCATTTT,CASRPTGDNQPQHF
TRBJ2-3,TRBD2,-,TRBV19,TGTGCCAGTAGTATACGGACTAGCGTATTTGGCACAGATACGCAGTATTTT,CASSIRTSVFGTDTQYF
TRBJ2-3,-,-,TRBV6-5,TGTGCCAGCAGTTCTCAGGGTTTAAGCCCAGATACGCAGTATTTT,CASSSQGLSPDTQYF
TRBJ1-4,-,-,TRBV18,TGTGCCAGCTCACCACTTGGGCCACAAGGGCCCGGGGTCTCAACTAATGAAAAACTGTTTTTT,CASSPLGPQGPGVSTNEKLFF
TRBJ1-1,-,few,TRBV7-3,TGTGCCAGCAGCTTAATGCCCGGACAGAACACTGAAGCTTTCTTT,CASSLMPGQNTEAFF
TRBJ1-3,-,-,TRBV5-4,TGTGCCAGCAGCTTGGACAAAACAGGCACCATATATTTT,CASSLDKTGTIYF
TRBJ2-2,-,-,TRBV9,TGTGCCAGCAGCGCATTAGGGGTGGGACTGAAGAACACCGGGGAGCTGTTTTTT,CASSALGVGLKNTGELFF
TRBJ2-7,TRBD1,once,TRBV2,TGTGCCAGCAGGGACCCGGACAGGGGGCCCGAGCAGTACTTC,CASRDPDRGPEQYF
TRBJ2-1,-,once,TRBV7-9,TGTGCCAGCAGCTTCGGGGATGAGCAGTTCTTC,CASSFGDEQFF
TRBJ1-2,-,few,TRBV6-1,TGTGCCAGCAGTGCCACAGGCGACTATGGCTACACCTTC,CASSATGDYGYTF
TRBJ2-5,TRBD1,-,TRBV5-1,TGCGCCAGCAGCGTCCAACCGGGACAGGTGGGGGAGACCCAGTACTTC,CASSVQPGQVGETQYF
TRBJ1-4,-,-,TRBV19,TGTGCCAGTAGTATCGGATGGACAGCAACTAATGAAAAACTGTTTTTT,CASSIGWTATNEKLFF
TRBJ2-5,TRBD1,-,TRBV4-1,TGCGCCAGCAGTCCTTATAACAGGGGGTCGACCCAAGAGACCCAGTACTTC,CASSPYNRGSTQETQYF
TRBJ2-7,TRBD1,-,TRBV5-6,TGTGCCAGCAGCCCGGGGACGGGACAGGGGTATTCAGAGCAGTACTTC,CASSPGTGQGYSEQYF
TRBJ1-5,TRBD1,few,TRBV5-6,TGTGCCAGCAGCTCTCTCGGACAGGAGACTAATCAGCCCCAGCATTTT,CASSSLGQETNQPQHF
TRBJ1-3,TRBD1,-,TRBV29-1,TGCAGCGTTGAACAGGGGGCAGGAAACACCATATATTTT,CSVEQGAGNTIYF
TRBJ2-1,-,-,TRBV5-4,TGTGCCAGCAGCTTAAGTGGGGGGGCTTGGGATGAGCAGTTCTTC,CASSLSGGAWDEQFF
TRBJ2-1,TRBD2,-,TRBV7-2,TGTGCCAGCAGCTTAGGAGTTAGCGGGGGAACGAATGAGCAGTTCTTC,CASSLGVSGGTNEQFF
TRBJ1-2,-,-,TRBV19,TGTGCCAGTAGTATTACGGGCGGGGCTAACTATGGCTACACCTTC,CASSITGGANYGYTF
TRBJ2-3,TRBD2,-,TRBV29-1,TGCAGCGTTGGGGGACTAGCGGGGATTACTAGCACAGATACGCAGTATTTT,CSVGGLAGITSTDTQYF
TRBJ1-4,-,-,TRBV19,TGTGCCAGTCAGAATGGGGGAGGTCGAGAAAAACTGTTTTTT,CASQNGGGREKLFF
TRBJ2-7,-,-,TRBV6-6,TGTGCCAGCAGTTACTCGAGCCGGCTAGCCTACGAGCAGTACTTC,CASSYSSRLAYEQYF
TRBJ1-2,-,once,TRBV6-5,TGTGCCAGCAGTTACGCGGACAGATCGGGCTACACCTTC,CASSYADRSGYTF
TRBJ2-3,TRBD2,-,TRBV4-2,TGTGCCAGCAGCCAAGGACTAGCGGGGGCTGGGGATACGCAGTATTTT,CASSQGLAGAGDTQYF
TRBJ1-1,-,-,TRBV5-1,TGCGCCAGCAGCTTGGGGCTGGGGGGGAACACTGAAGCTTTCTTT,CASSLGLGGNTEAFF
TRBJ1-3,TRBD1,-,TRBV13,TGTGCCAGCAGCTTAAAAGGTCCAGGGGGTAGAAACACCATATATTTT,CASSLKGPGGRNTIYF
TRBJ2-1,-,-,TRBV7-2,TGTGCCAGCAGCCCTCTAGTTCACAATGAGCAGTTCTTC,CASSPLVHNEQFF
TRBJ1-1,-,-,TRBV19,TGTGCCAGTAGTATAGTAAGTGTGGGAGTGAACACTGAAGCTTTCTTT,CASSIVSVGVNTEAFF
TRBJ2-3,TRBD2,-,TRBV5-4,TGTGCCAGCAGCCTAGGACTAGCGGGGGCCCGCACAGATACGCAGTATTTT,CASSLGLAGARTDTQYF
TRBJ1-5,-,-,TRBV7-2,TGTGCCAGCAGCAGTCGCATAAACGGTCAGCCCCAGCATTTT,CASSSRINGQPQHF
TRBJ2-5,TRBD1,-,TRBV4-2,TGTGCCAGCAGCCAAGATGGGAGACTGGGGACAGGGGAAGAGACCCAGTACTTC,CASSQDGRLGTGEETQYF
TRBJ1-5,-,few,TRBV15,TGTGCCACCAGCAGAGTCGGCGACAGGACCAATCAGCCCCAGCATTTT,CATSRVGDRTNQPQHF
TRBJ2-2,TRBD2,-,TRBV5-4,TGTGCCAGCAGCTCCCCGGGACTAGCGAACACCGGGGAGCTGTTTTTT,CASSSPGLANTGELFF
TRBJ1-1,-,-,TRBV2,TGTGCCACCCAGGTGACTGAAGCTTTCTTT,CATQVTEAFF
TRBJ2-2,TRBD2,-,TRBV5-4,TGTGCCAGCACCGTCGCCGGGACTAGCGGGGGTTTCAGCACCGGGGAGCTGTTTTTT,CASTVAGTSGGFSTGELFF
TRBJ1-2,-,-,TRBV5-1,TGCGCCAGCAGCTTGGAAGTGCGGAACTATGGCTACACCTTC,CASSLEVRNYGYTF
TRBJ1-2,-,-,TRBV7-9,TGTGCCAGCAGCCCGCCACAGGGCTCTGGCTACACCTTC,CASSPPQGSGYTF
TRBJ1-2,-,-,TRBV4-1,TGCGCCAGCAGCCAGGGGGACGGGGGCTATGGCTACACCTTC,CASSQGDGGYGYTF
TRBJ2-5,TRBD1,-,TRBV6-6,TGTGCCAGCAGCCGAACGACAGGGGGCACGGAGACCCAGTACTTC,CASSRTTGGTETQYF
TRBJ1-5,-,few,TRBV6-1,TGTGCCAGCAGTGAAGTCGGACAGACCAATCAGCCCCAGCATTTT,CASSEVGQTNQPQHF
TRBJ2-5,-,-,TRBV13,TGTGCCAGCACCCCACCGGGACTTGGAAAAGAGACCCAGTACTTC,CASTPPGLGKETQYF
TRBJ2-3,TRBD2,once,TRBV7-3,TGTGCCAGCAGCCCACGGCGGGGGGTTGCTAGCACAGATACGCAGTATTTT,CASSPRRGVASTDTQYF
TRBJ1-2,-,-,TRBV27,TGTGCCAGCAGTTTATCGAAGAGCTATGGCTACACCTTC,CASSLSKSYGYTF
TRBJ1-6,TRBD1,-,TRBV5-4,TGTGCCAGCAGCCCTTCGTTATCCCAACAGGGGGCTTCACCCCTCCACTTT,CASSPSLSQQGASPLHF
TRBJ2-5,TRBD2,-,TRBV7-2,TGTGCCAGCAGCTTAAGTAGCGGGGGGCTGGAGACCCAGTACTTC,CASSLSSGGLETQYF
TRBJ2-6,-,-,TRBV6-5,TGTGCCAGCAGTTCTCCCGGGGCCAACGTCCTGACTTTC,CASSSPGANVLTF
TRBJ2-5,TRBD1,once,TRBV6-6,TGTGCCAGCAGCCCCACAGGGGGCTCGGAGACCCAGTACTTC,CASSPTGGSETQYF
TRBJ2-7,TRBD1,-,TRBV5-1,TGCGCCAGCAGCCCCGGGGACAGGGGCTACGAGCAGTACTTC,CASSPGDRGYEQYF
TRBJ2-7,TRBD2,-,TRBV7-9,TGTGCCAGCAGCTTAGCGGGACTAGTCAGCGAGCAGTACTTC,CASSLAGLVSEQYF
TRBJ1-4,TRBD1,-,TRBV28,TGTGCCAGCATCGACAGGGTTAACGAAAAACTGTTTTTT,CASIDRVNEKLFF
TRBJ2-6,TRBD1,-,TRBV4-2,TGTGCCAGCAGCCAAGATTGGGACAGCTCTGGGGCCAACGTCCTGACTTTC,CASSQDWDSSGANVLTF